Below are 18 T cell receptor beta chains sequenced from a single sample in a study of neurological immune-mediated disorders. Each CDR3 protein gets one entry after TCRdb re-called the 5' RACE reads with MiXCR. The sample holds some 60,000 distinct CDR3 sequences, 2% to 3% seen once. The sequencing input was PBMCs. The source is a man over 45 with multiple sclerosis.

In its sample, this clonotype was seen many times. The chain is built from TRBV7-2 and TRBJ1-5; weak D call: TRBD1 (5 bases). This CDR3 region has 14 residues. Looked up from germline, CDR1 is SGHTA and CDR2 is FQGNSA. V gave up 4 bases and J gave up 2 bases, with 9 bases separating them. The CDR3 DNA sequence: TGTGCCAGCAGCTCGCAGGGCGGCAATCAGCCCCAGCATTTT. It is translated as CASSSQGGNQPQHF.

This clonotype was counted ten times or more. The V call is TRBV12-3 or TRBV12-4, the J call TRBJ1-1; D ambiguous. There are 13 residues in the CDR3. V was clipped by 1 base and J by 1 base, with 4 bases between them. The CDR3 coding sequence is TGTGCCAGCAGTTTAGAGTGGAACACTGAAGCTTTCTTT. Translating gives CASSLEWNTEAFF.

This clonotype has a count of ten or more. V and J are TRBV20-1 and TRBJ2-7; a possible D gene is TRBD2 (7 bases). Germline-derived CDR1 and CDR2 are DFQATT and SNEGSKA (reference sequence). The CDR3 has 15 amino acids. Trimming took off 3 bases at V and 0 bases at J, with 15 bases between the two ends. CDR3 sequence: CSASRGGGFSYEQYF. In nucleotides, the CDR3 is TGCAGTGCTAGCAGAGGCGGGGGCTTCTCCTACGAGCAGTACTTC.

This clonotype was observed at least ten times. This rearrangement joins TRBV20-1 to TRBJ2-1; TRBD2 might be the D (6 bases). V was shortened by 5 bases and J by 7 bases, with 15 bases between the two germline ends. Germline V CDR1 and CDR2: DFQATT, SNEGSKA (reference sequence). The CDR3 is made up of 13 amino acids. This CDR3 is CSAGMDYLNEQFF. Here the CDR3 DNA reads TGCAGTGCTGGGATGGACTACCTTAATGAGCAGTTCTTC.

This clonotype occurred many times. This chain connects TRBV28 to TRBJ2-1, with 9 positions matching TRBD2. Trimming took 2 bases from V and 9 from J; bases not matched to a gene: 8. The germline V gene has CDR1 MDHEN and CDR2 SYDVKM. The length of the CDR3 is 15 residues. The CDR3 loop is CASSLGLAGRGEQFF. CDR3 coding DNA: TGTGCCAGCAGTTTAGGCCTAGCGGGGCGTGGTGAGCAGTTCTTC.

This clonotype was counted many times. This chain links TRBV7-2 with TRBJ2-7; tentative D call: TRBD1 (5 bases). The germline V gene encodes CDR1 SGHTA and CDR2 FQGNSA. The CDR3 extends over 15 amino acids. Trimming took 5 bases from V and 1 from J, leaving 15 bases between them. In DNA form, the CDR3 reads TGTGCCAGCAGCGGTAGGGGCGTAAGGTCCTACGAGCAGTACTTC. Translated: CASSGRGVRSYEQYF. Full variable domain (missing parts from reference TRBV7-2 and TRBJ2-7): GAGVSQSPSNKVTEKGKDVELRCDPISGHTALYWYRQSLGQGLEFLIYFQGNSAPDKSGLPSDRFSAERTGGSVSTLTIQRTQQEDSAVYLCASSGRGVRSYEQYFGPGTRLTVT.

At least ten counts were recorded for this clonotype. V and J are TRBV29-1 and TRBJ1-1; weak D call: TRBD1 (5 bases). Per germline, CDR1 SQVTM and CDR2 ANQGSEA. CDR3 length equals 13 residues. V lost 1 base and J lost 0, with 6 bases in between. This CDR3 is CSVEGQLNTEAFF. CDR3 sequence (DNA): TGCAGCGTTGAAGGACAGTTGAACACTGAAGCTTTCTTT.

The table lists this clonotype with many counts. This rearrangement joins TRBV7-2 to TRBJ1-2, with TRBD1 matching 7 bases. The CDR3 has 13 amino acids. With 5 bases clipped from V and 8 bases from J, the junction kept 8 bases outside the gene matches. Germline lookup yields CDR1 SGHTA and CDR2 FQGNSA. The chain's CDR3 is CASSQKGALGYTF. Written as DNA, the CDR3 is TGTGCCAGCAGCCAAAAGGGGGCGTTAGGCTACACCTTC. Full variable domain (missing parts from reference TRBV7-2 and TRBJ1-2): GAGVSQSPSNKVTEKGKDVELRCDPISGHTALYWYRQSLGQGLEFLIYFQGNSAPDKSGLPSDRFSAERTGGSVSTLTIQRTQQEDSAVYLCASSQKGALGYTFGSGTRLTVV.

This clonotype was seen at least ten times. The chain is built from TRBV27 and TRBJ2-5; 8 positions agree with TRBD2. J gave up 4 bases and V 4 bases, and 11 bases lay outside the gene matches. Germline V gene data show CDR1 as MNHEY and CDR2 as SMNVEV (reference sequence). CDR3 size: 16 residues. CDR3 sequence: CASSYEAGASRETQYF. The CDR3 nucleotides are TGTGCCAGCAGTTACGAAGCGGGGGCCTCTCGAGAGACCCAGTACTTC.

This clonotype was counted at least ten times. V gene TRBV11-2 combines with J gene TRBJ2-3; no definite D call. This CDR3 contains 12 residues. The germline gives CDR1 SGHAT, CDR2 FQNNGV. The V end lost 0 bases, the J end lost 11 bases, and 9 bases lay between the germline ends. CDR3: CASSLESWRQYF. The CDR3 DNA sequence: TGTGCCAGCAGCTTAGAGTCTTGGAGGCAGTATTTT.

This clonotype was counted at least ten times. The chain joins TRBV20-1 to TRBJ2-7; 7 nucleotides line up with TRBD2. The germline V gene encodes CDR1 DFQATT and CDR2 SNEGSKA (reference sequence). J gave up 3 bases and V 5 bases, and 4 bases lay outside the gene matches. There are 12 residues in the CDR3. CDR3 nucleotides: TGCAGTGCTTTACCGGGAGGCTACGAGCAGTACTTC. It is translated as CSALPGGYEQYF.

This clonotype was recorded many times. The chain employs TRBV6-2 or TRBV6-3 and TRBJ2-1; D unresolved. Germline V CDR1 and CDR2: MNHEY, SVGEGT. This CDR3 spans 15 amino acids. Trimming took 8 bases from V and 4 from J, leaving 18 bases between them. The CDR3 here is CASADPPIGYNEQFF. The CDR3 nucleotides read TGTGCCAGCGCCGACCCCCCGATCGGTTACAATGAGCAGTTCTTC.

This rearrangement joins TRBV10-3 to TRBJ1-2; D unresolved. V was shortened by 9 bases and J by 2 bases, with 7 bases between the two germline ends. The germline V gene has CDR1 ENHRY and CDR2 SYGVKD. This CDR3 is built from 11 residues. CDR3 sequence: CAIQTNYGYTF. CDR3 nucleotides: TGTGCCATTCAGACGAACTATGGCTACACCTTC.

J is TRBJ2-3 and V is TRBV6-1, with D unresolved. The V gene's germline CDR1 is MNHNS and CDR2 SASEGT. The CDR3 length is 14 residues. V lost 8 bases, J lost 1 base, and 13 bases lay in between. The CDR3 is CASPPSGGTDTQYF. CDR3 DNA sequence: TGTGCCAGCCCGCCAAGTGGTGGCACAGATACGCAGTATTTT.

This chain connects TRBV6-5 to TRBJ2-7; tentative D call: TRBD1 (6 bases). The CDR3 spans 15 residues. Germline V gene sequence: CDR1 MNHEY, CDR2 SVGAGI. With 6 bases removed from V and 0 bases from J, the gap between germline ends came to 15 bases. CDR3 region: CASREGVGSSYEQYF. CDR3 bases: TGTGCCAGCAGAGAGGGGGTGGGAAGCTCCTACGAGCAGTACTTC.

Ten or more counts support this clonotype. The rearrangement joins TRBV5-1 to TRBJ2-3, with D unresolved. Trimming stripped 0 bases from V and 0 bases from J, with 8 bases between. Per germline, CDR1 SGHRS and CDR2 YFSETQ. The CDR3 runs 15 residues. Written as DNA, the CDR3 is TGCGCCAGCAGCTTGGAGGGCGTAAGCACAGATACGCAGTATTTT. Protein product: CASSLEGVSTDTQYF.

In its sample, this clonotype was seen many times. The chain recombines TRBV20-1 with TRBJ1-5, with 7 bases lining up with TRBD1. The germline V gene has CDR1 DFQATT and CDR2 SNEGSKA (reference sequence). V trimming: 5 bases; J trimming: 0 bases; junction bases outside the gene matches: 4. This CDR3 has 14 residues. The CDR3 DNA sequence: TGCAGTGCTTCCGGGACAGATAGCAATCAGCCCCAGCATTTT. This translates into CSASGTDSNQPQHF.

The table lists this clonotype with many counts. This chain connects TRBV20-1 to TRBJ2-2; D may be TRBD2 (5 bases). The length of the CDR3 is 13 residues. Germline-derived CDR1 and CDR2 are DFQATT and SNEGSKA (reference sequence). V lost 5 bases, J lost 7 bases, and 14 bases lay in between. The CDR3, as DNA: TGCAGTGCTGGCAGCCTCCGGGGCGGGGAGCTGTTTTTT. Translated, it gives CSAGSLRGGELFF.